This TCR beta chain derives from a study of blood T cell repertoires in COVID-19. Study-level information: Spain, Italy and the United States supplied samples that represented acute and convalescent COVID-19. From T cells, B-cell-depleted T cells, or PBMCs came the material, which was cDNA or gDNA.

V lost 3 bases to trimming and J lost 4 bases, with 13 bases between them. Germline-derived CDR1 and CDR2 are SGHNT and YYREEE (reference sequence). This CDR3 has 15 amino acids. Per the study methods: Reference gene primer amplification yielded estimated nucleated cell counts. The protocol was immunoSEQ multiplex PCR, while the TCRdb copy is restricted to in-frame clones and leaves out a portion. V, J and clone size reflect that table, while D and trimming were determined from the DNA. Among just over 90,000 clones listed, 85% to 90% were seen once. Sequencing was carried out using peripheral blood. This TCR was sampled from a human donor with active COVID-19. The donor label of this sample is uncertain. This rearrangement joins TRBV5-4 to TRBJ2-2, with D unresolved. The CDR3 nucleotides are TGTGCCAGCAGCTCAGGTCGACCCAGCACCGGGGAGCTGTTTTTT. Amino acid sequence: CASSSGRPSTGELFF.